This TCR beta chain was found in a study of regulatory dendritic cells for organ transplantation. TCRdb keeps only in-frame clones here, not all; method: immunoSEQ multiplex PCR. The profile shows under 40,000 clones, under 95% of them singletons. The CDR3 has 13 residues. The germline V and J ends were trimmed by 4 bases and 2 bases, with 9 bases remaining between them. General study findings and limits: Naive CD4+ and CD8+ repertoires were highly diverse; memory CD8+ was most oligoclonal.

Worth noting for this clone: Its specificity is not known.

The rearrangement links TRBV23-1 to TRBJ2-7, with D perhaps matching TRBD1 (6 bases). TRBV23-1 is placed among ORFs of uncertain function. The TCR was taken from a human donor in good health. Specimen: naive CD8+ T cells from blood. Subset here: CD45RA+ naive T cells. CDR3 in amino acids: CASSPPGAYEQYF. Here the CDR3 DNA reads TGCGCCAGCAGTCCTCCAGGGGCCTACGAGCAGTACTTC.